This T cell receptor beta chain was retrieved from a study of blood T cell repertoires in COVID-19 (dated by TCRdb to the early 2020s). Concerning the study at large: Samples from collaborators originated in the United States, Italy and Spain and spanned both the acute and convalescent phases of COVID-19. The material from the prospective study consisted of cDNA or gDNA derived from T cells, B-cell-depleted T cells, or PBMCs. Deeply sampled blood TCRbeta repertoires from subjects exposed to, actively infected with, or recovered from COVID-19 were included in the dataset. A freely available public database, intended as a resource for researchers studying the immune response to SARS-CoV-2, is where the repertoires were released. Samples came from the ongoing ImmuneRACE study (first 160 participants) plus 1,254 subjects from 6 global collaborators. Sample metadata almost always included a de-identified subject ID, COVID-19 status, age in years and sex. Where available, HLA class I and class II types were obtained from metadata supplied by the sample provider rather than from assay-based typing.

Comment on this clone: No antigen is known for it. Base qualities were left out, and no much larger clone turns up one base away.

What the work shows at the level of the full study, not this receptor alone: The amount of clinical and demographic metadata varied by source and participant and was provided uncurated.

Collaborating institutions collected whole blood in K2EDTA tubes following their own protocols. For TCRbeta analysis, collaborators shipped samples as frozen whole blood, isolated PBMCs, or DNA extracted from either of those sample types. TCRbeta CDR3 regions were amplified from genomic DNA by means of the immunoSEQ Assay, a bias-controlled multiplex PCR. The original pipeline was this. Within the assay, amplification of reference gene primers was used to estimate how many nucleated cells each sample contained. Sequence reads were collapsed and filtered to measure the absolute abundance of every unique TCRbeta CDR3 rearrangement. Productive Simpson clonality was computed per sample as the square root of Simpson's diversity index over productive rearrangements. TCRdb holds this immuneACCESS table with in-frame rearrangements only. Some clones are missing; in checked studies, unresolved V genes explain under half, and the rest has no known cause. V and J calls and clone size are copied from that table; D and trimming were computed from the DNA. The sample yields about 130,000 clones; about 81% were counted once. 3.5% to 4% of the sample rests with the top ten.

V sheds 4 bases and J sheds 7 bases, leaving 10 bases between their ends. CDR1 and CDR2 were assigned from the germline V gene as SQVTM and ANQGSEA. The CDR3 runs 11 amino acids, cysteine and phenylalanine included. The CDR3 DNA has 33 bases and is translated from base 1. The V and J genes are TRBV29-1 and TRBJ1-1; the D region possibly corresponds to TRBD1 (5 bases align). Sequenced input: peripheral blood. The receptor was isolated from a woman aged 50 to 65 with acute or convalescent COVID-19. The sequenced DNA is TGCAGCGTTGTGCAGGGCATTGAAGCTTTCTTT. It codes for CSVVQGIEAFF.